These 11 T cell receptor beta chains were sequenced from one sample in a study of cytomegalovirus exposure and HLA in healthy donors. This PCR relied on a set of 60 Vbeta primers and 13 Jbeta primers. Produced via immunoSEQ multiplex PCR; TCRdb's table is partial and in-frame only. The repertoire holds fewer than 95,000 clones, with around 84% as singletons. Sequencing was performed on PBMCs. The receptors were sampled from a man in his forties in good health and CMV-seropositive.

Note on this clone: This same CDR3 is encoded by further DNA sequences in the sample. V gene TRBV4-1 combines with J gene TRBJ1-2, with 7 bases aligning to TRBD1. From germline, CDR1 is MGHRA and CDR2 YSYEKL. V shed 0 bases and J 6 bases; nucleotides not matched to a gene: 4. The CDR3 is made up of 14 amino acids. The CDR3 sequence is CASSQDHRGDGYTF. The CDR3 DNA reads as TGCGCCAGCAGCCAAGATCACAGGGGCGATGGCTACACCTTC.

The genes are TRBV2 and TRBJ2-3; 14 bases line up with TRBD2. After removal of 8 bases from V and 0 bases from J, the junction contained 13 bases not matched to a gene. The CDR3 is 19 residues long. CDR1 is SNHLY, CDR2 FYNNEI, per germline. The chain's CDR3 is CASLTGTSGGVPSTDTQYF. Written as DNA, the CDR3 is TGTGCCAGCCTAACCGGGACTAGCGGGGGAGTCCCTAGCACAGATACGCAGTATTTT.

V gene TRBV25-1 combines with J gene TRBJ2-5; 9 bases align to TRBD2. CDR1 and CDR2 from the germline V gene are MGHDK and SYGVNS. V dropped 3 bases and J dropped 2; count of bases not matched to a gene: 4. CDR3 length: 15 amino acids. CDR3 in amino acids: CASSEWLAGQETQYF. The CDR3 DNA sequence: TGTGCCAGCAGTGAGTGGCTAGCGGGGCAAGAGACCCAGTACTTC.

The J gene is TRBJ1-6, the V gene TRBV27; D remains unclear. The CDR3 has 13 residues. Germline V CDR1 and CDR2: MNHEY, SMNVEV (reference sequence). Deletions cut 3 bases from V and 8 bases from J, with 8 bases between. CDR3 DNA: TGTGCCAGCAGTTTGATTTCAGATTCACCCCTCCACTTT. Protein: CASSLISDSPLHF.

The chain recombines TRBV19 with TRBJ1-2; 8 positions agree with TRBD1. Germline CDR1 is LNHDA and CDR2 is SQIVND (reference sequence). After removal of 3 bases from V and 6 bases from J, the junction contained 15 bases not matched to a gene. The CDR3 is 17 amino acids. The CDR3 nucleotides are TGTGCCAGTAGTATTTCAAGTAATCCGGGACAGGAGAATGGCTACACCTTC. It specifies CASSISSNPGQENGYTF.

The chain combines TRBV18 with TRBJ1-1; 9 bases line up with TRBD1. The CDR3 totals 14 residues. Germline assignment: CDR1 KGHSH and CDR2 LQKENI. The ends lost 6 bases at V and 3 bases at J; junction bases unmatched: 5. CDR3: CASSRGQGYTEAFF. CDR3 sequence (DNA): TGTGCCAGCTCCCGGGGACAGGGATACACTGAAGCTTTCTTT.

The chain's CDR3 is CASSPKGAVGTDGYTF. CDR3 sequence (DNA): TGTGCCAGCTCACCCAAAGGAGCCGTGGGGACAGATGGCTACACCTTC. This chain joins TRBV18 and TRBJ1-2; 7 nucleotides agree with TRBD1. Germline loops: CDR1 KGHSH, CDR2 LQKENI. This CDR3 is 16 amino acids long. Unmatched junction bases numbered 13, after V lost 3 bases and J lost 6 bases.

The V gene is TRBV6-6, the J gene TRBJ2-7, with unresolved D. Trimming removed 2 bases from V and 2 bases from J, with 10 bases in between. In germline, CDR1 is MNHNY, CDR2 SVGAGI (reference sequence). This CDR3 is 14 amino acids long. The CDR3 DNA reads TGTGCCAGCAGTTACGGTCCACATACCTACGAGCAGTACTTC. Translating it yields CASSYGPHTYEQYF.

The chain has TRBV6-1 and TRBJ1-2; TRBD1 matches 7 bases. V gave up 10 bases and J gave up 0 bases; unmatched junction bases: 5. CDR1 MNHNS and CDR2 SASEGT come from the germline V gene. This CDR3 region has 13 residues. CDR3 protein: CATGQAANYGYTF. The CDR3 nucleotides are TGTGCCACCGGACAGGCCGCTAACTATGGCTACACCTTC.

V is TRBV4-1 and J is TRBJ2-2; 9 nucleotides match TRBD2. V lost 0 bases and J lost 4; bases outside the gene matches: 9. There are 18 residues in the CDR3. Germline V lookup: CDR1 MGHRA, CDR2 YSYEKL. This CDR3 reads CASSQEFRGRASTGELFF. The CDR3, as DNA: TGCGCCAGCAGCCAAGAATTTCGCGGGAGGGCGAGCACCGGGGAGCTGTTTTTT.

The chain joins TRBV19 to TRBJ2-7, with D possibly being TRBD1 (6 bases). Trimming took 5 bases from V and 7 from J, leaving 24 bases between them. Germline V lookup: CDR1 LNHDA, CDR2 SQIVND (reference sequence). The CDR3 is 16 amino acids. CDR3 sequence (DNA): TGTGCCAGTAGTGGCCAGGACAGCCCTATTAAGGAAGAGCAGTACTTC. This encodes CASSGQDSPIKEEQYF.